Reported below is one T cell receptor beta chain. TCRdb's copy holds only in-frame clones and misses some; the assay was immunoSEQ multiplex PCR. The table has some 43,000 clones, 87% seen once. The sample is drawn from a study of blood T cell repertoires in COVID-19. J lost 7 bases, V lost 1 base, and 14 bases had no gene match. Germline loops: CDR1 MGHRA, CDR2 YSYEKL. This CDR3 spans 17 amino acids. The sequencing sample was made of peripheral blood. This chain connects TRBV4-1 to TRBJ2-3, with 7 nucleotides matching TRBD2. The TCR sequence derives from a human donor in a cohort sampled during active COVID-19. CDR3 sequence (DNA): TGCGCCAGCAGCCAAGGAGAGAACCGCGCGGGAGCAAATACGCAGTATTTT. Protein product: CASSQGENRAGANTQYF.